This TCR beta chain was sequenced in a study of blood T cell repertoires in COVID-19. Study-wide context: COVID-19 samples, acute and convalescent, were from the United States, Italy and Spain. In each case, the material was cDNA or gDNA derived from T cells, B-cell-depleted T cells, or PBMCs.

Measured with immunoSEQ multiplex PCR; TCRdb has only the in-frame clones, and not every one. The table records more than 90,000 clones, roughly 87% of them present only once. The clonotype comes from a human donor in a cohort sampled during active COVID-19. Sequenced: peripheral blood.

The CDR3 sequence: CASWGGSPSGNTIYF. The CDR3 DNA follows: TGTGCCAGCTGGGGGGGGTCACCCTCTGGAAACACCATATATTTT. The V call is TRBV3-1 (or the pseudogene TRBV3-2), the J call TRBJ1-3; D might be TRBD1 (5 bases). CDR1 is LGHDT and CDR2 is YNNKEL in the germline V gene (reference sequence). Trimming pared 8 bases from V and 0 bases from J, leaving 14 bases between. This CDR3 is 15 amino acids long.